This record looks at one T cell receptor (beta chain) sequence and its context. Profiling relied on immunoSEQ multiplex PCR, and the TCRdb table lists in-frame clones only, not all of them. Here the sample spans about 130,000 clones, about four fifths being singletons. These data belong to a study of blood T cell repertoires in COVID-19. Overall study: The United States, Italy and Spain were the sources of the acute and convalescent COVID-19 samples.

The Seattle patients joined while their infection was active and were tracked longitudinally afterward. Trimming took off 3 bases at V and 11 bases at J, with 13 bases between the two ends. The CDR3 runs 12 residues. The rearrangement links TRBV12-3 or TRBV12-4 to TRBJ1-1, with D hard to call. The source material was peripheral blood. The receptor comes from a young man with COVID-19, enrolled during active disease. The chain's CDR3 is CASSFLQSPAFF. As DNA, the CDR3 is TGTGCCAGCAGTTTTCTCCAGTCTCCGGCTTTCTTT.